This TCR beta chain was sequenced in a study of T cell responses to AZD1222 COVID-19 vaccine. Study results and limitations: Close to half of all spike-specific TCRs reportedly target regions of the variants that are unmutated. Spike was spanned by vaccine-associated CD4 TCRs, with dominance at 160-218 and 743-854. Clonal diversity may have been underestimated, and the donors were mostly white British, with more females than males.

Profiling relied on immunoSEQ multiplex PCR, and the TCRdb table lists in-frame clones only, not all of them. The table includes about 120,000 clones, approximately 91% detected once. The CDR3 totals 15 residues. Trimming cost V 3 bases and J 7 bases, with 16 bases left between them. Germline CDR1 is MDHEN and CDR2 is SYDVKM. Regarding this clone: The antigen remains unidentified.

The material sequenced was peripheral blood, taken on day 0 of AZD1222 vaccination. The chain has TRBV28 and TRBJ1-5; possible D gene TRBD1, 6 bases. This sequence was found in an adult in good health. The CDR3 DNA sequence: TGTGCCAGCAGTTTTCGCCAGGGGTACGGGCAGCCCCAGCATTTT. Its translation: CASSFRQGYGQPQHF. The whole variable domain, remainder taken from reference TRBV28 and TRBJ1-5, is DVKVTQSSRYLVKRTGEKVFLECVQDMDHENMFWYRQDPGLGLRLIYFSYDVKMKEKGDIPEGYSVSREKKERFSLILESASTNQTSMYLCASSFRQGYGQPQHFGDGTRLSIL.